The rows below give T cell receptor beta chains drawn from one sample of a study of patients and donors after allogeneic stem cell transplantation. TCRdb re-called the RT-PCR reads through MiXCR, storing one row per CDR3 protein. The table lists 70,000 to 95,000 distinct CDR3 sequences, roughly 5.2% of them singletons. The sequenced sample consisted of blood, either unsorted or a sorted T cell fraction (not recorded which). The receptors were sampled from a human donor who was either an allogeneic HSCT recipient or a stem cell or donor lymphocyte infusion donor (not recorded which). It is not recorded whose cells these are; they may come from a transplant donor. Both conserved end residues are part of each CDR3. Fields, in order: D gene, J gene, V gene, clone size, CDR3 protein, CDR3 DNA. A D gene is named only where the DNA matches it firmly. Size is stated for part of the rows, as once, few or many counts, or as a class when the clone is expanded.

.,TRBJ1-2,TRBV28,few,CASTRQKRGGYTF,TGTGCCAGCACCCGGCAAAAAAGGGGTGGCTACACCTTC
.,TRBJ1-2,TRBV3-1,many,CASSQDHGQAYGYTF,TGTGCCAGCAGCCAAGATCATGGGCAGGCCTATGGCTACACCTTC
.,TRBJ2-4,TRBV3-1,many,CASSQPGGTIQYF,TGTGCCAGCAGCCAACCCGGGGGAACCATTCAGTACTTC
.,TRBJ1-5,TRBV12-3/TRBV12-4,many,CASRHRTDSNQPQHF,TGTGCCAGCAGACACCGGACGGATAGCAATCAGCCCCAGCATTTT
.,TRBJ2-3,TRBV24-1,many,CATSAPAGNTQYF,TGTGCCACCAGTGCCCCGGCCGGGAATACGCAGTATTTT
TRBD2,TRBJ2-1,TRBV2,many,CASSVGTSGSAEQFF,TGTGCCAGCAGTGTTGGGACTAGCGGGAGTGCTGAGCAGTTCTTC
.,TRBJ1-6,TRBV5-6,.,CASSFGGTTLHF,TGTGCCAGCAGCTTCGGCGGGACAACCCTCCACTTT
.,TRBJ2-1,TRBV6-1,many,CASRRANNEQFF,TGTGCCTCCCGCCGGGCCAACAATGAGCAGTTCTTC
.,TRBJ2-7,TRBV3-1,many,CASKSSTASYEQYF,TGTGCCAGCAAGTCCTCGACGGCCTCCTACGAGCAGTACTTC
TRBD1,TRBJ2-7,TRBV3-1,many,CASSQVQGAGEQYF,TGTGCCAGCAGCCAAGTTCAGGGGGCGGGGGAGCAGTACTTC
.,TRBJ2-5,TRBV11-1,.,CASSPRTRYQETQYF,TGTGCCAGCAGCCCCCGCACCCGATACCAAGAGACCCAGTACTTC